A single sample is the source of the 12 T cell receptor beta chains below, sequenced in a study of T cells in Graves' hyperthyroidism and ophthalmopathy. It was RNA transcripts that yielded the amplified TCR beta CDR3 regions. First-round RT-PCR of the TCR CDR3 relied on the HTBI primer set. TCRdb reanalysed the multiplex PCR reads using MiXCR and keeps one entry per CDR3 protein. The data hold under 350,000 distinct CDR3 sequences, with about an eighth observed a single time. The specimen sequenced was blood. All receptors come from a woman aged 25-40 years with Graves' hyperthyroidism that later progressed to Graves' ophthalmopathy.

The chain is built from TRBV2 and TRBJ2-7; TRBD2 matches at 11 bases. Germline trimming cut 1 base from V and 0 bases from J; bases unmatched to any gene: 5. This CDR3 contains 17 residues. Germline CDR1 SNHLY, CDR2 FYNNEI. In DNA form, the CDR3 reads TGTGCCAGCAGTGAAGTCGAACTAGCGGGAGCCTCCTACGAGCAGTACTTC. It encodes CASSEVELAGASYEQYF.

The chain combines TRBV3-1 with TRBJ1-1, with D uncertain. This CDR3 has 15 amino acids. Germline CDR1 and CDR2: LGHDT and YNNKEL (reference sequence). Trimming cost V 1 base and J 1 base, with 10 bases left between them. As DNA, the CDR3 is TGTGCCAGCAGCCAAGTGCGGATCCCGAACACTGAAGCTTTCTTT. Residues: CASSQVRIPNTEAFF.

Ten or more counts support this clonotype. This chain connects TRBV30 to TRBJ2-1; D gene unclear. Germline CDR1 is GTSNPN and CDR2 is SVGIG (reference sequence). V lost 2 bases and J lost 6, with 8 bases in between. The length of the CDR3 is 12 residues. The CDR3 region has the DNA TGTGCCTGGAGTTTGTTAAGCAATGAGCAGTTCTTC. It specifies CAWSLLSNEQFF.

This clonotype appeared many times. V usage is TRBV3-1 and J usage is TRBJ2-1; D call uncertain. Germline V gene sequence: CDR1 LGHDT, CDR2 YNNKEL (reference sequence). V was pared by 1 base and J by 8 bases, with 9 bases between. The CDR3 covers 13 residues. The CDR3 is CASSQAAQDEQFF. The CDR3 bases are TGTGCCAGCAGCCAAGCCGCTCAGGATGAGCAGTTCTTC.

In its sample, this clonotype was seen many times. J is TRBJ2-1 and V is TRBV27; D uncertain. Germline assignment: CDR1 MNHEY and CDR2 SMNVEV (reference sequence). The CDR3 covers 10 residues. The chain's CDR3 is CAYGRHEQFF. The CDR3 DNA follows: TGTGCGTACGGAAGGCATGAGCAGTTCTTC.

The sample holds many counts of this clonotype. The CDR3, as DNA: TGTGCCAGCTCACCACCACCAGGGGCTGAAGCTTTCTTT. Protein product: CASSPPPGAEAFF. The chain is built from TRBV18 and TRBJ1-1, with a weak D call TRBD1 (6 bases). The CDR3 runs to 13 residues. V was pared by 0 bases and J by 6 bases, with 8 bases between. Germline CDR1 and CDR2: KGHSH and LQKENI.

This clonotype was seen many times. This chain uses TRBV7-6 with TRBJ2-1, with D possibly being TRBD2 (6 bases). Trimming pared 4 bases from V and 7 bases from J, leaving 8 bases between. Germline V gene lookup returns CDR1 SGHVS and CDR2 FNYEAQ. CDR3 length: 12 amino acids. The CDR3 loop is CASSSGENEQFF. CDR3 DNA: TGTGCCAGCAGCTCGGGGGAAAATGAGCAGTTCTTC. Variable domain in full (rest from reference TRBV7-6 and TRBJ2-1): GAGVSQSPRYKVTKRGQDVALRCDPISGHVSLYWYRQALGQGPEFLTYFNYEAQQDKSGLPNDRFSAERPEGSISTLTIQRTEQRDSAMYRCASSSGENEQFFGPGTRLTVL.

This clonotype has at least ten counts. The chain has TRBV7-3 and TRBJ2-1, with a weak D call TRBD2 (6 bases). V lost 2 bases to trimming and J lost 9 bases, with 17 bases between them. The length of the CDR3 is 15 residues. The germline CDR1 and CDR2 sequences are SGHTA and FQGTGA. The CDR3 reads CASSLYGLPDGEQFF. In DNA, the CDR3 is TGTGCCAGCAGCTTATATGGACTACCAGACGGTGAGCAGTTCTTC. Filled out from reference TRBV7-3 and TRBJ2-1, the complete variable domain reads GAGVSQTPSNKVTEKGKYVELRCDPISGHTALYWYRQSLGQGPEFLIYFQGTGAADDSGLPNDRFFAVRPEGSVSTLKIQRTERGDSAVYLCASSLYGLPDGEQFFGPGTRLTVL.

The rearrangement links TRBV4-2 to TRBJ1-1, with TRBD1 as a possible D gene (5 bases). The CDR3 consists of 14 residues. V dropped 0 bases and J dropped 3 bases, with 8 bases sitting between them. Per the germline V gene, CDR1 is LGHNA and CDR2 is YNFKEQ. CDR3: CASSQEEGDTEAFF. Here the CDR3 DNA reads TGTGCCAGCAGCCAAGAGGAAGGGGACACTGAAGCTTTCTTT.

V and J are TRBV11-1 and TRBJ2-1; 7 positions agree with TRBD2. The CDR3 is 13 residues long. Unmatched junction bases numbered 4, after V lost 5 bases and J lost 6 bases. The germline CDR1 and CDR2 sequences are SGHAT and FQDESV (reference sequence). CDR3 amino acids: CASSRTSFNEQFF. CDR3 DNA: TGTGCCAGCAGCAGGACTAGTTTCAATGAGCAGTTCTTC.

This clonotype was seen ten or more times. The chain has TRBV28 and TRBJ2-4; TRBD2 matches 9 bases. V trimming: 5 bases; J trimming: 1 base; junction bases outside the gene matches: 0. CDR3 length: 14 residues. CDR1 and CDR2 from the germline V gene are MDHEN and SYDVKM. The DNA of the CDR3 is TGTGCCAGCAGTGGACTAGCGGCCAAAAACATTCAGTACTTC. Its protein is CASSGLAAKNIQYF.

Ten or more counts support this clonotype. The chain joins TRBV27 to TRBJ1-5; D is undetermined. V lost 4 bases, J lost 0 bases, and 7 bases lay in between. Germline CDR1 MNHEY, CDR2 SMNVEV (reference sequence). CDR3 length: 14 residues. The CDR3 sequence: CASSSASSNQPQHF. DNA of the CDR3: TGTGCCAGCAGTTCGGCAAGTAGCAATCAGCCCCAGCATTTT.